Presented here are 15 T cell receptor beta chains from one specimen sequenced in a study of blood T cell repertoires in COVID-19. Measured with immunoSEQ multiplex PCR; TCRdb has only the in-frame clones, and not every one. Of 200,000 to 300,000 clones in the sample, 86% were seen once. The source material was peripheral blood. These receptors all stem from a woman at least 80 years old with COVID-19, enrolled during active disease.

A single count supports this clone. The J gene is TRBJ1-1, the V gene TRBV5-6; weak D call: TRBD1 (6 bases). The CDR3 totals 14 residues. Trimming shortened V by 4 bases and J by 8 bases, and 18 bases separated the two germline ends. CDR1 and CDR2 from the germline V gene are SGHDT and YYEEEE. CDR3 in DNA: TGTGCCAGCAGCGGGATTGGACAGCTTGACGAAGCTTTCTTT. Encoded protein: CASSGIGQLDEAFF. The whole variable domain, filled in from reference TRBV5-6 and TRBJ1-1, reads DAGVTQSPTHLIKTRGQQVTLRCSPKSGHDTVSWYQQALGQGPQFIFQYYEEEERQRGNFPDRFSGHQFPNYSSELNVNALLLGDSALYLCASSGIGQLDEAFFGQGTRLTVV.

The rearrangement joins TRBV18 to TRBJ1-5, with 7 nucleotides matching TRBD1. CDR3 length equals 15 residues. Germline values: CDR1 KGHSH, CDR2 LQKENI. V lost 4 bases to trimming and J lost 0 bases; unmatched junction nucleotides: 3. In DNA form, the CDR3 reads TGTGCCAGCTCACGGGACAGAATTAGCAATCAGCCCCAGCATTTT. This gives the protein CASSRDRISNQPQHF.

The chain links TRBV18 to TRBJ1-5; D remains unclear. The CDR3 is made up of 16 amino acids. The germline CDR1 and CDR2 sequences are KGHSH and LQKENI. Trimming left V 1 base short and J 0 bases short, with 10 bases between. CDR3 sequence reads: CASSPLGSNSNQPQHF. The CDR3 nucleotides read TGTGCCAGCTCACCACTAGGGAGTAATAGCAATCAGCCCCAGCATTTT.

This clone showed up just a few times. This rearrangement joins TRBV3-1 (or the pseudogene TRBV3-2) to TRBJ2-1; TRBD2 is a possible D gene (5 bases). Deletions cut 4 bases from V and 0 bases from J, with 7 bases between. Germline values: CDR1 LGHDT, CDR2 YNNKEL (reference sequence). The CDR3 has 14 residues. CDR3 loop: CASSLSVSYNEQFF. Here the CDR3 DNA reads TGTGCCAGCAGCCTTAGCGTCTCCTACAATGAGCAGTTCTTC.

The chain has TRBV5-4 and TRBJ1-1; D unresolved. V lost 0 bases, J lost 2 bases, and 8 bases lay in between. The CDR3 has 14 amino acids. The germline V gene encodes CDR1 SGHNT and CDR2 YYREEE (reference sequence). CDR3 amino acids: CASSLARYNTEAFF. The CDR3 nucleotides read TGTGCCAGCAGCTTGGCCCGCTACAACACTGAAGCTTTCTTT. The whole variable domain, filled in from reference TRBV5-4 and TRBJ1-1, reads ETGVTQSPTHLIKTRGQQVTLRCSSQSGHNTVSWYQQALGQGPQFIFQYYREEENGRGNFPPRFSGLQFPNYSSELNVNALELDDSALYLCASSLARYNTEAFFGQGTRLTVV.

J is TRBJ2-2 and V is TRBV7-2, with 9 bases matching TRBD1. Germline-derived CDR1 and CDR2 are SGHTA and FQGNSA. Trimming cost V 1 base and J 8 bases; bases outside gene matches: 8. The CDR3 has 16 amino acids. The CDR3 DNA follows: TGTGCCAGCAGCTTAGTGGCTGGGACAGGGCGGGGGGAGCTGTTTTTT. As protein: CASSLVAGTGRGELFF.

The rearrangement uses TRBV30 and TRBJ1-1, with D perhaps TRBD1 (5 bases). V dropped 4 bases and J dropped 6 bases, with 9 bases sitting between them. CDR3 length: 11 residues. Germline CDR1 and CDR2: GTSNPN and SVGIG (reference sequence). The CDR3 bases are TGTGCCTGGACAGGGAAGGCTGAAGCTTTCTTT. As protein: CAWTGKAEAFF.

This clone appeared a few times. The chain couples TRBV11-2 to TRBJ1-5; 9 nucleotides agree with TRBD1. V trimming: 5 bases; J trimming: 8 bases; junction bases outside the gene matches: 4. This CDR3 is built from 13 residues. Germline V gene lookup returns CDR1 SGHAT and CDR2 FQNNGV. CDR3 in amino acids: CASSRDRDEPQHF. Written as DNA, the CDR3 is TGTGCCAGCAGCCGGGACAGGGACGAGCCCCAGCATTTT.

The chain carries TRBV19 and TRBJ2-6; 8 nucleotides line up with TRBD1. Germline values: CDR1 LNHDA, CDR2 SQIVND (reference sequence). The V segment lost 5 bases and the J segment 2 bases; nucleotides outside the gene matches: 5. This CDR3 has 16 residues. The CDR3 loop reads CASSSGGWTGANVLTF. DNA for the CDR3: TGTGCCAGTAGTTCAGGGGGCTGGACTGGGGCCAACGTCCTGACTTTC.

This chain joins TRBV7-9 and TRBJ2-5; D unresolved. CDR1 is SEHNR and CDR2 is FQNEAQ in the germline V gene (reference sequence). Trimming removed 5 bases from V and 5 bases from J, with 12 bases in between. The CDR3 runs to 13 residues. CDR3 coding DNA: TGTGCCAGCAGCCCCCGTTCGAGGGAGACCCAGTACTTC. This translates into CASSPRSRETQYF.

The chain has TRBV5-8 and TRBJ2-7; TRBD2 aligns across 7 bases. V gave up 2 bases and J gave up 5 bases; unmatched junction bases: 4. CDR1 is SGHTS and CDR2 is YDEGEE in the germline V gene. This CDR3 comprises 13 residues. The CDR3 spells CASSLAGSHEQYV. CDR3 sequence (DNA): TGTGCCAGCAGCTTAGCGGGGAGCCACGAGCAGTACGTC.

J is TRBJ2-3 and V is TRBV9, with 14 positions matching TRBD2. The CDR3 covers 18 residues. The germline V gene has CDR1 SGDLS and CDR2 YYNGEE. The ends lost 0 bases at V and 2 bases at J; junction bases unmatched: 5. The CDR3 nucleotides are TGTGCCAGCAGCGTAGAGAGACTAGCGGGGGGGGTCACAGATACGCAGTATTTT. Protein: CASSVERLAGGVTDTQYF. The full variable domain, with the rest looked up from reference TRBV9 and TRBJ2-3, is DSGVTQTPKHLITATGQRVTLRCSPRSGDLSVYWYQQSLDQGLQFLIQYYNGEERAKGNILERFSAQQFPDLHSELNLSSLELGDSALYFCASSVERLAGGVTDTQYFGPGTRLTVL.

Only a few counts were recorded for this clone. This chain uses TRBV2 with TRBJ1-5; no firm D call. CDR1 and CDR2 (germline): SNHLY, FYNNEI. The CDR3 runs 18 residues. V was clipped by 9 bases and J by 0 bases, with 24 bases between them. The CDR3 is CASEFARTREYSNQPQHF. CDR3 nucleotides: TGTGCCAGTGAGTTTGCTCGGACCCGGGAGTATAGCAATCAGCCCCAGCATTTT.

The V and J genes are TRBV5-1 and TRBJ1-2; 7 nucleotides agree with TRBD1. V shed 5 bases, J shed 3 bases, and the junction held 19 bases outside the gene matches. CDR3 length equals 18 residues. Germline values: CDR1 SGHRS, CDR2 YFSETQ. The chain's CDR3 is CASRKDTDRERLDYGYTF. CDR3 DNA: TGCGCCAGCAGAAAGGATACCGACAGGGAGCGTTTGGACTATGGCTACACCTTC.

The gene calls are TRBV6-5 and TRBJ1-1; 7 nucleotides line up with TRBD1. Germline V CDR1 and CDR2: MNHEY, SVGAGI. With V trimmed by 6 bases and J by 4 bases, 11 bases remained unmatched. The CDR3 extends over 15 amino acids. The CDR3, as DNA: TGTGCCAGCAGACCACGGACAGGCCTCTTCACTGAAGCTTTCTTT. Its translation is CASRPRTGLFTEAFF.